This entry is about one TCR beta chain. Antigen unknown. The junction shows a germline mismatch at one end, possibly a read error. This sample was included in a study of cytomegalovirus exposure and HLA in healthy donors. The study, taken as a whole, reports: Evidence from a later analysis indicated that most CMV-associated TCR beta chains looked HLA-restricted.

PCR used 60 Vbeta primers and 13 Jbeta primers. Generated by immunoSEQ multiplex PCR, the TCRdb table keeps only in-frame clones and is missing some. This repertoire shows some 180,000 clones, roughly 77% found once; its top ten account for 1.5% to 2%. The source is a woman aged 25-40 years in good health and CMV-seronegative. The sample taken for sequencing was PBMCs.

This chain's CDR3 is CASSHVQETGDRLDF. CDR3 bases: TGTGCCAGCAGCCACGTCCAGGAGACAGGGGACCGACTCGACTTC. The V call is TRBV4-2, the J call TRBJ2-7; 8 bases line up with TRBD1. In germline, CDR1 is LGHNA, CDR2 YNFKEQ. The CDR3 runs 15 residues.